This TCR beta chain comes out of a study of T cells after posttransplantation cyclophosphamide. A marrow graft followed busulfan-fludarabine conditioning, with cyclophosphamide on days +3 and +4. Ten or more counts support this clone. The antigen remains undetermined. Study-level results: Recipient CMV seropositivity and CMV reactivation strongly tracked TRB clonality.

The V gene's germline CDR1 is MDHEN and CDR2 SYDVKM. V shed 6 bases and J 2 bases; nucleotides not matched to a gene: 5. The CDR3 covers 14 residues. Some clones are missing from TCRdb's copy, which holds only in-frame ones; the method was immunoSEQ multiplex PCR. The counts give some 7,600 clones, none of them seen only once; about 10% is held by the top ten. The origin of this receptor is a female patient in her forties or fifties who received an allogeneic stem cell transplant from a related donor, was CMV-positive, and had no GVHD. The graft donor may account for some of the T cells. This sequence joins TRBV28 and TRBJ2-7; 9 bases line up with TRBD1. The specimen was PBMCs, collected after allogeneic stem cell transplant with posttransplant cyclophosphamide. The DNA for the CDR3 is TGTGCCAGCAGCTCGGGACAGGGCCCCTACGAGCAGTACTTC. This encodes CASSSGQGPYEQYF.